This TCR beta chain was observed in a study of graft-versus-host responses after intestinal transplantation. Across the whole study: Among the recipients, all got anti-thymocyte globulin induction and then tacrolimus and steroids for roughly three years.

Overall study results and limits: Recipient marrow contained GvH clones, some of which appeared first in ileum or blood. Early post-transplant HvG declines showed an association with peak circulating GvH clone levels.

A note on this clone: Its antigen remains unknown.

Only in-frame clones appear in the TCRdb table, and some are missing; sequencing was by immunoSEQ multiplex PCR. The data contain approximately 93,000 clones, about 90% of them seen just once; the ten biggest clones take up over 0.06%. Germline V CDR1 and CDR2: PRHDT, FYEKMQ (reference sequence). This CDR3 has 12 amino acids. V lost 4 bases to trimming and J lost 4 bases, with 7 bases between them. V usage is TRBV13 and J usage is TRBJ1-2; D is uncertain. This receptor was obtained from a human donor who was the organ donor for an intestinal transplant. The sequencing used unstimulated CD8+ T cells sorted from spleen or lymph node cells, collected before transplant. The CDR3 DNA reads as TGTGCCAGCAGCTCCTCCAGCTATGGCTACACCTTC. Residues: CASSSSSYGYTF. Looking up the rest from reference TRBV13 and TRBJ1-2 gives the full variable domain: AAGVIQSPRHLIKEKRETATLKCYPIPRHDTVYWYQQGPGQDPQFLISFYEKMQSDKGSIPDRFSAQQFSDYHSELNMSSLELGDSALYFCASSSSSYGYTFGSGTRLTVV.